The present T cell receptor (beta chain) was sequenced within a study of T-cell reconstitution after alpha-beta-depleted transplantation in children. The germline CDR1 and CDR2 sequences are SGDLS and YYNGEE. The CDR3 spans 15 residues. V gave up 4 bases and J gave up 1 base, with 12 bases separating them. In this sample, this clonotype turned up a few times. The antigen remains unidentified. Unique molecular identifiers were built into the TCRbeta library. A single record per CDR3 protein comes from TCRdb applying MiXCR to the PCR reads. The sample carries about 980,000 distinct CDR3 sequences, about 29% recorded once. Study results and caveats: The study reportedly traced alpha-beta T cells about two months after transplant to several hundred expanded graft clones.

The chain is built from TRBV9 and TRBJ2-1; D might be TRBD2 (6 bases). The receptor comes from a boy under three years old who had a stem cell transplant for SCID, so the T cells may come from the graft donor. Here the sequenced sample was PBMCs, mostly from graft donor cells, taken 360 days after TCRalphabeta/CD19-depleted stem cell transplant. The CDR3 sequence: CASSPQAGSYNEQFF. CDR3 in DNA: TGTGCCAGCAGCCCCCAGGCGGGGTCCTACAATGAGCAGTTCTTC.